A single sample is the source of the 15 T cell receptor beta chains below, sequenced in a study of technical replicates of blood from a handful of donors. This table comes from immunoSEQ multiplex PCR, and its TCRdb copy is limited to in-frame clones, with some not included. The sample comprises over 50,000 clones, more than 95% of which are singletons, and over 0.15% rests with the top ten. Specimen: T cells isolated from PBMCs. The receptors were gathered from a human donor in good health.

The CDR3 bases are TGTGCCAGCAGCGGGGGGGGCTACGAGCAGTACTTC. Amino acid sequence: CASSGGGYEQYF. This chain connects TRBV7-8 to TRBJ2-7, with 7 nucleotides matching TRBD2. CDR1 and CDR2 (germline): SGHVS, FQNEAQ. The CDR3 spans 12 residues. V lost 5 bases and J lost 3; bases outside the gene matches: 1.

This clone appeared a single time. The chain combines TRBV4-1 with TRBJ2-5; 7 positions agree with TRBD1. Germline V gene lookup returns CDR1 MGHRA and CDR2 YSYEKL. Unmatched junction bases numbered 5, after V lost 0 bases and J lost 1 base. CDR3 length: 16 amino acids. CDR3: CASSQEHRGSQETQYF. The CDR3 DNA is TGCGCCAGCAGCCAAGAACACAGGGGATCCCAAGAGACCCAGTACTTC.

As for this clone: One end of the junction does not line up with germline, which may come from a read error. The chain has TRBV2 and TRBJ1-2; 12 nucleotides align to TRBD1. Per germline, CDR1 SNHLY and CDR2 FYNNEI. This CDR3 region has 20 residues. In DNA, the CDR3 is TGTGCCAGCTGTGAGACCACCGAACCGGGACAGGGGGCGAGGGACTATGGCTACACCTTC. Translated, it gives CASCETTEPGQGARDYGYTF.

The chain is built from TRBV12-5 and TRBJ2-1; no firm D call. Germline V gene lookup returns CDR1 LGHNT and CDR2 FRNRAP. V lost 4 bases and J 7 bases, leaving 5 bases between the germline ends. The CDR3 extends over 11 amino acids. The CDR3 nucleotides are TGTGCTAGTGGTTCGCTAAATGAGCAGTTCTTC. Its protein product is CASGSLNEQFF.

The V call is TRBV4-1, the J call TRBJ2-5; 11 nucleotides agree with TRBD2. Germline lookup yields CDR1 MGHRA and CDR2 YSYEKL. The CDR3 is 15 residues long. Unmatched junction bases numbered 6, after V lost 4 bases and J lost 5 bases. CDR3 region: CASSPRSGRAETQYF. The CDR3 DNA sequence: TGCGCCAGCAGCCCACGTAGCGGGAGGGCGGAGACCCAGTACTTC.

The CDR3 loop is CASSQEAGNEQFF. CDR3 nucleotide sequence: TGCGCCAGCAGCCAAGAAGCGGGGAATGAGCAGTTCTTC. The V call is TRBV4-1, the J call TRBJ2-1; 7 bases map to TRBD2. CDR3 length: 13 amino acids. The J segment lost 7 bases and the V segment lost 0 bases, leaving 0 bases of the junction unmatched. The germline V gene has CDR1 MGHRA and CDR2 YSYEKL.

The J gene is TRBJ2-7, the V gene TRBV6-6; no firm D call. V lost 6 bases, J lost 3 bases, and 9 bases lay in between. Germline-derived CDR1 and CDR2 are MNHNY and SVGAGI (reference sequence). This CDR3 contains 12 residues. In DNA, the CDR3 is TGTGCCAGCAGACTCAACGGCTACGAGCAGTACTTC. This translates into CASRLNGYEQYF.

The count of this clone is one. The rearrangement joins TRBV2 to TRBJ1-1, with D possibly being TRBD1 (6 bases). V lost 6 bases to trimming and J lost 6 bases, with 14 bases between them. The CDR3 extends over 13 amino acids. Germline CDR1 and CDR2: SNHLY and FYNNEI. In DNA, the CDR3 is TGTGCCAGCAGCGCAACGAACAGGGCTGAAGCTTTCTTT. It translates to CASSATNRAEAFF.

The chain employs TRBV11-2 and TRBJ1-4; 8 bases fit TRBD1. This CDR3 contains 14 residues. Germline CDR1 reads SGHAT; CDR2 reads FQNNGV. After removal of 2 bases from V and 8 bases from J, the junction contained 4 bases not matched to a gene. In DNA form, the CDR3 reads TGTGCCAGCAGCTTATTGGGACAGGCAGAAAAACTGTTTTTT. Translating gives CASSLLGQAEKLFF.

The V gene is TRBV7-6, the J gene TRBJ2-6; no reliable D call. CDR3 length equals 13 residues. Germline values: CDR1 SGHVS, CDR2 FNYEAQ. Trimming took 5 bases from V and 0 from J, leaving 2 bases between them. CDR3 sequence reads: CASSHSGANVLTF. The DNA of the CDR3 is TGTGCCAGCAGCCACTCTGGGGCCAACGTCCTGACTTTC.

The J gene is TRBJ1-1, the V gene TRBV7-6; D call uncertain. In germline, CDR1 is SGHVS, CDR2 FNYEAQ. The CDR3 is 13 amino acids. V lost 2 bases to trimming and J lost 0 bases, with 4 bases between them. Here the CDR3 reads CASSLQVNTEAFF. The CDR3 nucleotides are TGTGCCAGCAGCTTACAGGTGAACACTGAAGCTTTCTTT.

The chain couples TRBV6-1 to TRBJ2-5, with D perhaps matching TRBD2 (6 bases). This CDR3 has 16 residues. V lost 2 bases, J lost 0 bases, and 13 bases lay in between. CDR1 is MNHNS and CDR2 is SASEGT in the germline V gene. CDR3 amino acids: CASSEWGEANQETQYF. The CDR3 coding sequence is TGTGCCAGCAGTGAATGGGGGGAGGCTAACCAAGAGACCCAGTACTTC.

The CDR3 spells CASQIFRSGRGAPTDTQYF. The CDR3 bases are TGTGCCAGCCAGATCTTTAGGAGCGGGAGGGGGGCCCCCACAGATACGCAGTATTTT. V usage is TRBV2 and J usage is TRBJ2-3; 10 bases map to TRBD2. The length of the CDR3 is 19 residues. The germline V gene encodes CDR1 SNHLY and CDR2 FYNNEI. J gave up 2 bases and V 8 bases, and 19 bases lay outside the gene matches.

This sequence joins TRBV11-2 and TRBJ1-2; 11 positions match TRBD1. The CDR3 has 15 residues. The trim removed 7 bases at V and 2 bases at J, leaving 6 bases unmatched. CDR1 SGHAT and CDR2 FQNNGV come from the germline V gene. The CDR3 sequence is CASTRDRGFNYGYTF. The CDR3 region has the DNA TGTGCCAGCACCCGGGACAGGGGGTTCAACTATGGCTACACCTTC.

In the case of this clone: Mismatch with germline at one junction end may stem from a read error. The V and J genes are TRBV5-8 and TRBJ1-5, with D hard to call. Germline CDR1 is SGHTS and CDR2 is YDEGEE. This CDR3 has 13 amino acids. The CDR3 here is CASTLAISGPQHF. The CDR3 DNA reads TGTGCCAGCACCTTGGCGATATCGGGGCCCCAGCATTTT.